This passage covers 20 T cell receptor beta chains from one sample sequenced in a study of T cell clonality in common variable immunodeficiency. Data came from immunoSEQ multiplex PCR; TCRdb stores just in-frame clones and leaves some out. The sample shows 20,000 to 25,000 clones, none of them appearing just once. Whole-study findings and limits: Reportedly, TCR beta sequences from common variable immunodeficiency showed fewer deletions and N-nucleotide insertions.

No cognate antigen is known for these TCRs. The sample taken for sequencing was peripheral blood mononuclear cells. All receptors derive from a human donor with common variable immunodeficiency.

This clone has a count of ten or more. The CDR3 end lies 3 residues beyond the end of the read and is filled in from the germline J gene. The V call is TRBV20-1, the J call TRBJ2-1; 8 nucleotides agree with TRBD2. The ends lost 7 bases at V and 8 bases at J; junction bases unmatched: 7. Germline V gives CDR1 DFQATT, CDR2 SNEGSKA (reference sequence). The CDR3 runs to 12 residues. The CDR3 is CSGSLAGYEQFF. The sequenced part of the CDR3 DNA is TGCAGTGGGTCTCTAGCGGGTTATGAG.

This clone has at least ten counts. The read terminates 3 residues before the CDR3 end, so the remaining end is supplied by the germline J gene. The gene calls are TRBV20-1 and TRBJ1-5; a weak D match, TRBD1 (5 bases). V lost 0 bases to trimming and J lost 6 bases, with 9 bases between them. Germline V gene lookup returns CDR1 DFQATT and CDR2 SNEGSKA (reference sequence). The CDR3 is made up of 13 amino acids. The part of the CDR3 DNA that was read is TGCAGTGCTAGAGAGGGGCTCGGTCAGCCC. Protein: CSAREGLGQP. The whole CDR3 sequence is CSAREGLGQPQHF.

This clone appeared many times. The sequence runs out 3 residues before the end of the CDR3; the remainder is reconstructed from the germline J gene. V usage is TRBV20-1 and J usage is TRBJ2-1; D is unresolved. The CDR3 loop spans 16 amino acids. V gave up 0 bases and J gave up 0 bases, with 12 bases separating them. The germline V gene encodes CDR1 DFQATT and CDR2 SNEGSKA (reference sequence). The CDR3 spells CSARDPRTDSYNEQFF. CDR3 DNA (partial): TGCAGTGCTAGAGACCCGAGAACAGACTCCTACAATGAG.

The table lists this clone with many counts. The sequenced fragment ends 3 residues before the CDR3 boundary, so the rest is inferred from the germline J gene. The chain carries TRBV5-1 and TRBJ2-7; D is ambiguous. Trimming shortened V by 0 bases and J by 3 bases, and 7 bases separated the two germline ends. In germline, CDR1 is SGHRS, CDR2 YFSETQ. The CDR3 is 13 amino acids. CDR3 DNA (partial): TGCGCCAGCAGCTTGGGACATTTCTACGAG. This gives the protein CASSLGHFYE. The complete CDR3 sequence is CASSLGHFYEQYF.

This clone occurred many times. Partial CDR3 DNA: TGTGCCAGCAGTTTAGAGCTAGCGGTAAGCACAGATACG. Protein product: CASSLELAVSTDT. The full-length CDR3 reads as CASSLELAVSTDTQYF. V is TRBV12-3 or TRBV12-4 and J is TRBJ2-3; 7 bases are shared with TRBD2. The CDR3 end falls 3 residues outside the read, so it is completed with the germline J gene. The CDR3 spans 16 residues. V was pared by 1 base and J by 0 bases, with 4 bases of the junction left unmatched.

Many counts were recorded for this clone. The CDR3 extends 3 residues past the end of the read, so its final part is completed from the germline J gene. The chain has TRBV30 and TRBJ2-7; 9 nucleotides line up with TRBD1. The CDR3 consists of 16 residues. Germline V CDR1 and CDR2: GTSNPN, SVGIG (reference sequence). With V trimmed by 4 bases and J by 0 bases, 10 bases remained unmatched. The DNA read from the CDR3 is TGTGCCTGGACCAAGGGGACAGGGACCTTCTCCTACGAG. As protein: CAWTKGTGTFSYE. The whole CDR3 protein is CAWTKGTGTFSYEQYF.

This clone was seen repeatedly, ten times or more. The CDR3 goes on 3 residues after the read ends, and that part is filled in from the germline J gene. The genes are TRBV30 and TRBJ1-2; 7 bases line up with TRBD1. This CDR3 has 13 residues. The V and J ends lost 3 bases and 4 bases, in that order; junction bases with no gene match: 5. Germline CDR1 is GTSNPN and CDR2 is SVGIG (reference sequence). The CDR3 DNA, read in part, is TGTGCCTGGAGGACAGGGCCCACCTATGGC. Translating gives CAWRTGPTYG. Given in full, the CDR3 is CAWRTGPTYGYTF.

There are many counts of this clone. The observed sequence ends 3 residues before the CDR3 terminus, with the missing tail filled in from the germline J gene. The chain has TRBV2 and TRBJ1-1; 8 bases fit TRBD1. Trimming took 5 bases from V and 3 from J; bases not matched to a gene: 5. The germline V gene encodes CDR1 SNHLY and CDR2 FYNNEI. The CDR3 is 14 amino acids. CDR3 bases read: TGTGCCAGCAGTCCGATACAGGGGGACACTGAA. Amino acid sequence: CASSPIQGDTE. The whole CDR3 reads CASSPIQGDTEAFF.

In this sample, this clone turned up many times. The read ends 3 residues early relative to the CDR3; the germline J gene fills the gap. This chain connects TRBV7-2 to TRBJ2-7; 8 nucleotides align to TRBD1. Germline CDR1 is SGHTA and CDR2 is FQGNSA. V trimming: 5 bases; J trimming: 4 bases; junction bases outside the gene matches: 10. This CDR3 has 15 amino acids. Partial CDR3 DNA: TGTGCCAGCAGCAGAAAAGGGACAGGAGCATACGAG. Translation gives CASSRKGTGAYE. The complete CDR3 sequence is CASSRKGTGAYEQYF.

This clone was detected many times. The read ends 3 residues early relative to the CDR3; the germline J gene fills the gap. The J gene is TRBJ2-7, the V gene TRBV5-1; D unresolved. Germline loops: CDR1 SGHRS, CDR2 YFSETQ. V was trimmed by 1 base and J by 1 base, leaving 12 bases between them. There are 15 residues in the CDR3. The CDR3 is CASSLFIQNSYEQYF. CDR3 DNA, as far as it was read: TGCGCCAGCAGCTTGTTTATTCAGAATTCCTACGAG.

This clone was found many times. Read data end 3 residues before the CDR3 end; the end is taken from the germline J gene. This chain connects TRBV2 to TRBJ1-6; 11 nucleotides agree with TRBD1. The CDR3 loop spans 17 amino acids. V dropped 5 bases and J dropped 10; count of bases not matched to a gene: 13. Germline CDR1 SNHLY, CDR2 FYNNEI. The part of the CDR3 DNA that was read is TGTGCCAGCAGTCGGGACAGGGGGATCGGAGGGGGATCACCC. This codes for CASSRDRGIGGGSP. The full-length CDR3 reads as CASSRDRGIGGGSPLHF.

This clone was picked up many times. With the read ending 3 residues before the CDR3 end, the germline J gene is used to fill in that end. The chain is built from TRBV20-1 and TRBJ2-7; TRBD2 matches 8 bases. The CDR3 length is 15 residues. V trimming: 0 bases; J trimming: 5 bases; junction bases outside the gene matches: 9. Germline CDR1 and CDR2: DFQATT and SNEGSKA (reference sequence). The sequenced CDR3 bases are TGCAGTGCTAGAGATTTACGGGGGGGCCTCAACGAG. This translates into CSARDLRGGLNE. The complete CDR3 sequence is CSARDLRGGLNEQYF.

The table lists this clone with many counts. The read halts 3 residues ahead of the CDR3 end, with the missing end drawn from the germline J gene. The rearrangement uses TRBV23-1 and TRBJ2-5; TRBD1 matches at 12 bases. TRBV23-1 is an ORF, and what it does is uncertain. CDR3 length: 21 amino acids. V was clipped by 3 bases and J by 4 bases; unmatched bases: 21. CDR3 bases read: TGCGCCAGCAGTCACCCCTCCCGGGACAGGGGGCAGGAAAGCGGAGGAGAGACC. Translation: CASSHPSRDRGQESGGET. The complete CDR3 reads CASSHPSRDRGQESGGETQYF.

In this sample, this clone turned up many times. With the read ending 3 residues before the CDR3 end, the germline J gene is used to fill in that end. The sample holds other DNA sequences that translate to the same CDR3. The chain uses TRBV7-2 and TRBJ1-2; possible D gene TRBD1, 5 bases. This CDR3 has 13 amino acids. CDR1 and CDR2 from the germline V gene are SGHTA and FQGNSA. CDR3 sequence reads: CASSPGGSNGYTF. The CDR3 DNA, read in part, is TGTGCCAGCAGCCCCGGGGGGTCTAACGGC. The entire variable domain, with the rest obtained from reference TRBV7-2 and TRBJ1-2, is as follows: GAGVSQSPSNKVTEKGKDVELRCDPISGHTALYWYRQSLGQGLEFLIYFQGNSAPDKSGLPSDRFSAERTGGSVSTLTIQRTQQEDSAVYLCASSPGGSNGYTFGSGTRLTVV.

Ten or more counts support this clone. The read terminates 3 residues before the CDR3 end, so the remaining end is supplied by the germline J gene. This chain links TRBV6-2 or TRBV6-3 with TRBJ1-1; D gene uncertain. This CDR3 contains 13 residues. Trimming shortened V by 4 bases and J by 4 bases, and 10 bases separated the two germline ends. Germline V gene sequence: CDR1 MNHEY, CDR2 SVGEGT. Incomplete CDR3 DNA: TGTGCCAGCAGTTCCCGGGCGGGCACTGAA. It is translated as CASSSRAGTE. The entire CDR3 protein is CASSSRAGTEAFF.

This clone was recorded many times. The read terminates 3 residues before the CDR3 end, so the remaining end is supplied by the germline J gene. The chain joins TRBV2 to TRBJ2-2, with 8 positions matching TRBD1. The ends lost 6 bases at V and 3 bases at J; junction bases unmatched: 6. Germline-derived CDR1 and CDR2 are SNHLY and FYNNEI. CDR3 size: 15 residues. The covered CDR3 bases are TGTGCCAGCAGCCCACTGACAGGGGACACCGGGGAG. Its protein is CASSPLTGDTGE. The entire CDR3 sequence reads CASSPLTGDTGELFF.

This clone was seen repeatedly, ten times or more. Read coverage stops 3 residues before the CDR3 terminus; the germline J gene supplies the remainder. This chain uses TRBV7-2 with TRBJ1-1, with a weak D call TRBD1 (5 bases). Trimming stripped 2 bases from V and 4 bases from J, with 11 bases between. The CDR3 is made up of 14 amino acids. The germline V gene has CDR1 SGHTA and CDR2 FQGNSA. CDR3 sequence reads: CASSLSQGGTEAFF. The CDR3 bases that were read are TGTGCCAGCAGCTTAAGTCAGGGAGGCACTGAA.

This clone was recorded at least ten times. This CDR3 reads CAWTYLKGARIEAFF. The sequenced part of the CDR3 DNA is TGTGCCTGGACGTACTTAAAGGGGGCGCGTATTGAA. V gene TRBV30 combines with J gene TRBJ1-1, with 7 bases aligning to TRBD1. The read comes to an end 3 residues before the CDR3 does, leaving the germline J gene to fill in the end. Germline V CDR1 and CDR2: GTSNPN, SVGIG (reference sequence). The trim removed 4 bases at V and 7 bases at J, leaving 15 bases unmatched. This CDR3 region has 15 residues.

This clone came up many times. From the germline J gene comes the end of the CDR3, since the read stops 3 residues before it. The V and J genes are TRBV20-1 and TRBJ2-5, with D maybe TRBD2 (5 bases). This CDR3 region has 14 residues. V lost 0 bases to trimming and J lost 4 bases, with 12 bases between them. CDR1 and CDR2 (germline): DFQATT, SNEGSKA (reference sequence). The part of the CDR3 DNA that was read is TGCAGTGCTAGAGATATGAGAGGGTCAGAGACC. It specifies CSARDMRGSET. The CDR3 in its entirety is CSARDMRGSETQYF.

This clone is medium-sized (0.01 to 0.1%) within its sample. CDR3 bases read: TGCAGCGTTGGAGGGGCGAGCTTTAGCACAGATACG. It yields the protein CSVGGASFSTDT. The full CDR3 reads CSVGGASFSTDTQYF. This chain uses TRBV29-1 with TRBJ2-3; D could derive from TRBD1 or TRBD2 (5 bases each). The CDR3 goes on 3 residues after the read ends, and that part is filled in from the germline J gene. Germline V gene sequence: CDR1 SQVTM, CDR2 ANQGSEA. The germline V and J ends were trimmed by 4 bases and 0 bases, with 14 bases remaining between them. This CDR3 region has 15 residues.